This T cell receptor beta chain was captured by sequencing in a study of human T cells and chemical hapten exposure. Whole-study context: Skin on the upper inner arm, around 2 cm by around 2 cm in size, was sensitized with 2% DPC.

Trimming at V came to 5 bases and at J to 7 bases, leaving 4 bases not matched to a gene. CDR1 is SQVTM and CDR2 is ANQGSEA in the germline V gene. The CDR3 consists of 13 residues. Study findings and constraints: Significantly more large CDR3 similarity clusters were formed by expanded TCRs than by controls.

In the authors' workflow: Individual samples carried between 23,224 and 690,600 TCRs, with around 96,000 as the median. In TCRdb, the RACE reads were re-called with MiXCR into one record per CDR3 protein. TCRdb, not the authors, supplied the V and J calls. The sample lists 95,000 to 100,000 distinct CDR3 sequences, 9.5% to 15% seen once, with 2% to 2.5% in the top ten. On this clonotype: Its antigen is unknown.

Documented time point: patch test 1, 2 weeks after DPC sensitization. Specified treatment: therapeutic diphenylcyclopropenone sensitization with weekly scalp DPC. Sample donors consisted of patients with alopecia, aged 18 to 70 years, who were suitable for DPC. The chain combines TRBV29-1 with TRBJ2-1; TRBD2 aligns across 11 bases. This sequence was found in a woman aged 40 to 50 with alopecia areata. Some clones in this sample may be carry-over from other donors' samples. The sequencing here drew on whole blood, taken in connection with sensitization to the hapten diphenylcyclopropenone (DPC). The CDR3 here is CSVLAGGGNEQFF. CDR3 sequence (DNA): TGCAGCGTTCTAGCGGGAGGAGGGAATGAGCAGTTCTTC.